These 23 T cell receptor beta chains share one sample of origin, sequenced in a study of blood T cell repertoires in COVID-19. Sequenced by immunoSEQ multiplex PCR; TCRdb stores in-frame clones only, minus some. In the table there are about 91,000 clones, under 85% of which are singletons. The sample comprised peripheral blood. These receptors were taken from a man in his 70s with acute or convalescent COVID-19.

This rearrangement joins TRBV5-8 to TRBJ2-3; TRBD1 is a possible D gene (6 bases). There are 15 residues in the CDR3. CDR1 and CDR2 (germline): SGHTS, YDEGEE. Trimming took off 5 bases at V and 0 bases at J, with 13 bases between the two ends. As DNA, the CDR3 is TGTGCCAGCAGAACCGGGACACTTAGCACAGATACGCAGTATTTT. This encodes CASRTGTLSTDTQYF.

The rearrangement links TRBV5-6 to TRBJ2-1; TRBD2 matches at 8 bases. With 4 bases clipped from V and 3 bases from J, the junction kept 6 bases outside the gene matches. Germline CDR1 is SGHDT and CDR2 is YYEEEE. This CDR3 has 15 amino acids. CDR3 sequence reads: CASSTMTSVYNEQFF. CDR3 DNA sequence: TGTGCCAGCAGCACAATGACTAGCGTCTACAATGAGCAGTTCTTC.

The CDR3 DNA is TGTGCCAGCAGCCAAGATCTAGCGGGACACCAACCGGAGACCCAGTACTTC. This sequence encodes CASSQDLAGHQPETQYF. The V call is TRBV3-1 (or the pseudogene TRBV3-2), the J call TRBJ2-5; 9 bases line up with TRBD2. V gave up 0 bases and J gave up 5 bases; unmatched junction bases: 10. The CDR3 spans 17 residues. Germline V gene lookup returns CDR1 LGHDT and CDR2 YNNKEL (reference sequence).

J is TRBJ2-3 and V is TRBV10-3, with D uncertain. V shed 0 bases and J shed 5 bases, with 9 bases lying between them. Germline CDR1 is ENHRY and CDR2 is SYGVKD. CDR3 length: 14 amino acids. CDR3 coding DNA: TGTGCCATCAGTGAGTCGGGCTATCGAGATACGCAGTATTTT. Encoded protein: CAISESGYRDTQYF.

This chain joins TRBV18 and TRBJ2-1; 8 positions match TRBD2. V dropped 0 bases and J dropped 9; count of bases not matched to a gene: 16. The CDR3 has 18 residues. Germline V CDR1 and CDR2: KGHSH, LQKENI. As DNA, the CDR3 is TGTGCCAGCTCACCACCGTTTCCCACTAGCGGTGCTTGGGGTGAGCAGTTCTTC. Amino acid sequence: CASSPPFPTSGAWGEQFF.

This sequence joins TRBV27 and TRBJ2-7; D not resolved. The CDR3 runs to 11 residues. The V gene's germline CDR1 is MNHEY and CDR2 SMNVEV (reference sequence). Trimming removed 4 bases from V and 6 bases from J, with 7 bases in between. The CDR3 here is CASSSVSEQYF. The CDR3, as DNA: TGTGCCAGCAGTTCGGTCTCCGAGCAGTACTTC.

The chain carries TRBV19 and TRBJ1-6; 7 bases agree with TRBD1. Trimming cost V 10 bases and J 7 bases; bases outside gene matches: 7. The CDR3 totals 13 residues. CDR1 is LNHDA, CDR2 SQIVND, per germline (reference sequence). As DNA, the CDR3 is TGTGCCACTCAGGACAGGCGGAATTCACCCCTCCACTTT. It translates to CATQDRRNSPLHF.

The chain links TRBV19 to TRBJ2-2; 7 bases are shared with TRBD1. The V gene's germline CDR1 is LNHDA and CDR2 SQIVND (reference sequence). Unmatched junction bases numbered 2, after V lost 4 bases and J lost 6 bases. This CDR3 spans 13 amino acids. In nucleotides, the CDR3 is TGTGCCAGTAGTAACAGGGGTTCCGGGGAGCTGTTTTTT. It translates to CASSNRGSGELFF.

The CDR3 DNA sequence: TGTGCCAGCATTCCTCCGGGACAGGGGGCGGATGAGCAGTTCTTC. It specifies CASIPPGQGADEQFF. The genes are TRBV6-6 and TRBJ2-1; 12 positions agree with TRBD1. From germline, CDR1 is MNHNY and CDR2 SVGAGI (reference sequence). Germline trimming cut 7 bases from V and 8 bases from J; bases unmatched to any gene: 9. The length of the CDR3 is 15 residues.

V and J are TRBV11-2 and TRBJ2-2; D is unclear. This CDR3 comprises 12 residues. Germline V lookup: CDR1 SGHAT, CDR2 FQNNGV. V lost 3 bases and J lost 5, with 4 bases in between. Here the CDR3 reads CASSFETGELFF. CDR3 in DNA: TGTGCCAGCAGCTTCGAGACCGGGGAGCTGTTTTTT.

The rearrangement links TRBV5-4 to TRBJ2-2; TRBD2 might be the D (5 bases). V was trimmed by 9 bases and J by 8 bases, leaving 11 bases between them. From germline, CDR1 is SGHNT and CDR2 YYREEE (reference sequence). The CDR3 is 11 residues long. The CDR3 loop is CATGLVGELFF. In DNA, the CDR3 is TGTGCCACAGGACTCGTGGGGGAGCTGTTTTTT.

DNA for the CDR3: TGTGCCAGCAGCCCTCACGGACCAGGGGCGGGTAGGGCTTTCTTT. It yields the protein CASSPHGPGAGRAFF. The chain uses TRBV11-2 and TRBJ1-1; D perhaps matches TRBD1 (6 bases). The germline V gene encodes CDR1 SGHAT and CDR2 FQNNGV. The V end lost 5 bases, the J end lost 11 bases, and 24 bases lay between the germline ends. This CDR3 region has 15 residues.

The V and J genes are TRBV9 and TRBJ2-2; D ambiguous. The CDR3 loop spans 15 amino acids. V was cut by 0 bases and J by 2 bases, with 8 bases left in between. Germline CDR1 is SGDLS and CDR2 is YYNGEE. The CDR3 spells CASSVDVTNTGELFF. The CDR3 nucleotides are TGTGCCAGCAGCGTAGATGTGACAAACACCGGGGAGCTGTTTTTT.

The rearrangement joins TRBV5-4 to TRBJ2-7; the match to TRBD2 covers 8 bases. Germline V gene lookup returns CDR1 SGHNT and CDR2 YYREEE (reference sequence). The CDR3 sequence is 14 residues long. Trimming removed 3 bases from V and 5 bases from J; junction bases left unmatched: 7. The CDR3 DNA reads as TGTGCCAGCAGCTGGAGCGGGGGTGGGGACGAGCAGTACTTC. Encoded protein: CASSWSGGGDEQYF.

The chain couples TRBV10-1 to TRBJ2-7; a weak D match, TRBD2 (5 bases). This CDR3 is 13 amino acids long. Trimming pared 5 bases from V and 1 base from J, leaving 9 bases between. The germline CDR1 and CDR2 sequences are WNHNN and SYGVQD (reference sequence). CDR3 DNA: TGCGCCAGCAGTCGGGGATCATCCTACGAGCAGTACTTC. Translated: CASSRGSSYEQYF.

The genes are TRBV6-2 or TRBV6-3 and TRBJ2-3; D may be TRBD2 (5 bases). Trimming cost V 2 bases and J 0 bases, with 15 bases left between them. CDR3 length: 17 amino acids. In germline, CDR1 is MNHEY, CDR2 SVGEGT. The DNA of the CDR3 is TGTGCCAGCAGTTACCCAAGGCGGGTACGAAGCACAGATACGCAGTATTTT. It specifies CASSYPRRVRSTDTQYF.

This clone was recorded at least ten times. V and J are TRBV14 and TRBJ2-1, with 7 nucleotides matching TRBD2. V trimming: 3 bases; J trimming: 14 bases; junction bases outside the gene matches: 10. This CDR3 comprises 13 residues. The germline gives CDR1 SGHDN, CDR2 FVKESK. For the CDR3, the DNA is TGTGCCAGCAGCCAGTCTCCGGGGGGAATTGAGTTCTTC. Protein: CASSQSPGGIEFF.

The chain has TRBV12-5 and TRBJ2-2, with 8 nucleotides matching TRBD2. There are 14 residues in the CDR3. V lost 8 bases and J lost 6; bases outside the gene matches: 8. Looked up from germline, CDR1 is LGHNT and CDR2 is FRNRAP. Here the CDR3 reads CASRREGRAGELFF. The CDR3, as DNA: TGTGCTAGTAGACGGGAGGGAAGGGCCGGGGAGCTGTTTTTT.

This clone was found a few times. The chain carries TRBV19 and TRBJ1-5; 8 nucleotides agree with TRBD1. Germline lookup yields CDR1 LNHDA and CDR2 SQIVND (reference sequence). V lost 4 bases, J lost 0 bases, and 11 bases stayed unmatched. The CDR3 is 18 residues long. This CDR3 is CASSTRRTGSFSNQPQHF. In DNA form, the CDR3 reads TGTGCCAGTAGTACCCGGCGGACAGGGTCATTTAGCAATCAGCCCCAGCATTTT.

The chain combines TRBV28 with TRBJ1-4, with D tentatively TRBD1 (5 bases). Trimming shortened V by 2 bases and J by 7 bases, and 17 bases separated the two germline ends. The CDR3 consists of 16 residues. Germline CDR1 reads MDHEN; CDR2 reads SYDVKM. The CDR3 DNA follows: TGTGCCAGCAGTTTAGGCAGGGCGGGATATAGTGAAAAACTGTTTTTT. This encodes CASSLGRAGYSEKLFF.

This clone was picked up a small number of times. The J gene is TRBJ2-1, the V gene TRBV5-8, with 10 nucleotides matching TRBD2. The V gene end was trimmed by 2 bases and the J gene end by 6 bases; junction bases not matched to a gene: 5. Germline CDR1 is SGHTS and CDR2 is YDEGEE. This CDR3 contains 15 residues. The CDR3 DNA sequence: TGTGCCAGCAGCTTATCTAGCGGGAGAGGCAATGAGCAGTTCTTC. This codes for CASSLSSGRGNEQFF.

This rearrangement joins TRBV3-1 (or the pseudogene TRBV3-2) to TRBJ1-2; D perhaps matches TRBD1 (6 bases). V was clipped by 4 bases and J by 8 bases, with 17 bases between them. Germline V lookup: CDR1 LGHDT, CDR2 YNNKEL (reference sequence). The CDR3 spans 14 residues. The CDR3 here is CASSPGVLGEGYTF. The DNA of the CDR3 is TGTGCCAGCAGCCCAGGGGTGTTAGGTGAAGGCTACACCTTC.

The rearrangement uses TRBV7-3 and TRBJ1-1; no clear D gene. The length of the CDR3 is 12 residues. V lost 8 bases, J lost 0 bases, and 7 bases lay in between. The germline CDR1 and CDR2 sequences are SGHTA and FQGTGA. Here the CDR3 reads CASLGLNTEAFF. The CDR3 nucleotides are TGTGCCAGCCTCGGGTTGAACACTGAAGCTTTCTTT. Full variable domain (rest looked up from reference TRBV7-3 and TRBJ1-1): GAGVSQTPSNKVTEKGKYVELRCDPISGHTALYWYRQSLGQGPEFLIYFQGTGAADDSGLPNDRFFAVRPEGSVSTLKIQRTERGDSAVYLCASLGLNTEAFFGQGTRLTVV.